This T cell receptor (beta chain) was found in a study of control samples from healthy donors and cancer patients (dated by TCRdb to 2019 to 2021). The CDR3 numbers 12 residues from cysteine through phenylalanine. The sequence is cut down to CDR3 DNA, 36 bases in frame from base 1. V is clipped by 3 bases and J by 4 bases, and the sequence between their germline boundaries is 3 bases long. CDR1 KGHSH and CDR2 LQKENI were looked up in the germline V gene. Libraries were prepared through the immunoSEQ multiplex PCR assay. TCRdb retrieved this table from immuneACCESS and kept in-frame rearrangements only. Not all clones are present; in checked studies, unresolved V genes account for under half, and no reason is known for the remainder. For this sample there are about 44,000 clones; 60% to 80% appear just once. Of the sample, 15% to 20% is held by the ten largest clones. This clone was counted many times. Its specific antigen is unknown. No quality values exist for individual bases; no much larger clone is one base distant.

The chain is encoded by TRBV18 joined to TRBJ1-4; the D gene assignment is ambiguous. Specimen: formalin-fixed, paraffin-embedded tissue. This clonotype was sampled from a male donor with melanoma. The CDR3 corresponds to CASSPYNEKLFF. The DNA reads as follows: TGTGCCAGCTCACCTTATAATGAAAAACTGTTTTTT.